The rows below give T cell receptor beta chains drawn from one sample of a study of blood T cell repertoires in COVID-19. Some clones are missing from TCRdb's copy, which holds only in-frame ones; the method was immunoSEQ multiplex PCR. This table holds a few hundred thousand clones, around four fifths found once. The sample was peripheral blood. The origin of the receptors is a woman aged 45-65 years with active or convalescent COVID-19. The CDR3 runs from the conserved cysteine through the conserved F or W.

v_gene,j_gene,CDR3aa
TRBV7-8,TRBJ1-4,CASSEKRTGLELFF
TRBV7-2,TRBJ2-3,CASSLAQGPDTQYF
TRBV5-1,TRBJ1-1,CASSRGQGLNTEAFF
TRBV5-1,TRBJ2-1,CASSYPGLAGRNEQFF
TRBV10-3,TRBJ1-2,CAISVATGDGYTF
TRBV2,TRBJ1-4,CASGKEQGTNEKLFF
TRBV2,TRBJ2-1,CAKASGRDGEQFF
TRBV27,TRBJ2-1,CASRPGGSYNEQFF
TRBV6-4,TRBJ1-5,CASKPGTGYLSQPQHF
TRBV29-1,TRBJ1-2,CSVEGALGQGRANYGYTF
TRBV15,TRBJ2-7,CATSRDGTGGYEQYF
TRBV5-1,TRBJ2-3,CASSKASGSTDTQYF
TRBV7-6,TRBJ2-3,CASRSGTGAIDTQYF
TRBV28,TRBJ1-2,CASSTTGGNYGYTF
TRBV7-9,TRBJ1-1,CASSWGQGADTEAFF